A selection of T cell receptor beta chains follows, all from one sample in a study of shared clonotypes between healthy human individuals. Sequencing used immunoSEQ multiplex PCR; TCRdb keeps in-frame clones, though not all of them. This table has 2 million to 2.5 million clones, 80% to 95% appearing once. The sequenced sample was naive CD4+ T cells from PBMCs. The origin of the receptors is a man younger than 30 in good health. Some clones in this sample may be carry-over from other donors' samples. Both conserved end residues are trimmed from each CDR3.

V	J	CDR3
TRBV6-1	TRBJ2-7	ASSEVGTSGRLLSEQY
TRBV15	TRBJ1-1	ATSRARTGVEAF
TRBV5-4	TRBJ2-7	ASSLDRGRSYEQY
TRBV7-6	TRBJ2-7	ASSLPGAGYEQY
TRBV20-1	TRBJ2-7	SASGHEQY
TRBV29-1	TRBJ2-3	SVSDPTDTQY
TRBV7-3	TRBJ2-3	ASSLNSPANEDTQY
TRBV7-2	TRBJ1-2	ASSLGIEGNGYT
TRBV28	-	ASSYADSMLEQY
TRBV25-1	TRBJ1-1	ASSEGGAINTEAF
TRBV5-5	TRBJ1-4	ASSLVPPGKLF
TRBV2	TRBJ1-1	ASSFWDTEAF
TRBV2	TRBJ2-5	ASSDPRTEETQY
TRBV11-2	TRBJ2-3	ASSQQDIRSTQY
TRBV12-5	TRBJ2-1	ASGSGGGEQF
TRBV5-4	TRBJ2-7	ASSIKRLANEQY
TRBV2	TRBJ2-7	ASRETAYEQY
TRBV9	TRBJ2-3	ASSATSTDTQY
TRBV27	TRBJ2-7	ASRNAGSGFRYEQY
TRBV11-3	TRBJ2-1	ASSEGPQGNEQF
TRBV5-5	TRBJ2-7	ASSRDRVRSEY
TRBV7-2	TRBJ2-1	ASSAYRGSEQF
TRBV5-1	TRBJ1-3	ASSYLVQGSGNTIY
TRBV28	TRBJ1-5	ASSPPYQPQH
TRBV7-7	TRBJ2-6	ASSIDPSGANVLT
TRBV7-2	TRBJ1-1	ASRLGTNTEAF
TRBV18	TRBJ1-2	ASSAEHGGYT
TRBV7-9	TRBJ1-1	ASSLEAGNTEAF
TRBV28	TRBJ1-2	ASSSKGGLGYT
TRBV6-1	TRBJ1-5	ASSEDLRQNNQPQH
TRBV28	TRBJ2-7	ASSPQAFLYEQY
TRBV2	TRBJ2-1	ASSELAGNEQF
TRBV28	TRBJ2-1	ASSLRGGTGRSEQF
TRBV10-3	TRBJ1-4	AISGGGGEKLF
TRBV15	TRBJ1-1	ATSRGSRDGGRGGETEAF
TRBV7-9	TRBJ2-5	ASSKGQGYQETQY
TRBV2	TRBJ2-1	ASSPGTSGGNEQF
TRBV6-5	TRBJ1-5	ASSSNALGIQPQH
TRBV2	TRBJ2-3	ASRRSSGRVDTQY
TRBV15	TRBJ1-5	ATSRVAGSNQPQH
TRBV7-3	TRBJ2-1	ASSLIAPSSYNEQF
TRBV5-4	TRBJ1-1	ASSPGQGTAEAF
TRBV11-2	TRBJ2-5	ASSVTSGGETQY
TRBV27	TRBJ2-7	ASSLNQAYEQY
TRBV7-9	TRBJ2-3	ASSLAGQGTDTQY